The rows below give T cell receptor beta chains drawn from one sample of a study of T cells in Graves' hyperthyroidism and ophthalmopathy. TCRdb reprocessed the multiplex PCR reads with MiXCR, giving one entry per CDR3 protein. This sample has hundreds of thousands of distinct CDR3 sequences, with about 14% found just once. The sequencing sample was made of blood. These receptors all stem from a woman aged 18-30 years with Graves' hyperthyroidism. The CDR3 runs from the conserved cysteine through the conserved F or W. Fields, in order: D gene, J gene, clone size, CDR3 length, V gene, CDR3 protein, CDR3 DNA. D genes are given only for firm matches. Clone size, where shown, is once, few, many, or a class for clones that have expanded.

>TRBD2|TRBJ2-7|many|17|TRBV7-9
CASSLRGGSSLSYEQYF
TGTGCCAGCAGCTTAAGAGGCGGGAGCTCACTCTCCTACGAGCAGTACTTC
>TRBD2|TRBJ2-5|many|14|TRBV11-2
CASSFLREGETQYF
TGTGCCAGCAGCTTCTTGCGGGAGGGCGAGACCCAGTACTTC
>.|TRBJ2-7|many|14|TRBV5-1
CASSLEGFRDEQYF
TGCGCCAGCAGCTTGGAAGGGTTCCGCGACGAGCAGTACTTC
>.|TRBJ2-7|.|16|TRBV28
CASRPSAGDKVYEQYF
TGTGCCAGCAGGCCATCCGCGGGGGACAAGGTTTACGAGCAGTACTTC
>.|TRBJ2-2|few|15|TRBV7-2
CASSLRRANTGELFF
TGTGCCAGCAGCTTAAGGCGGGCGAACACCGGGGAGCTGTTTTTT
>.|TRBJ1-5|many|12|TRBV2
CASSESLMAQHF
TGTGCCAGCAGTGAATCCCTCATGGCCCAGCATTTT
>.|TRBJ1-1|.|15|TRBV19
CASRTSDRPNTEAFF
TGTGCCAGTAGGACTTCGGACAGACCAAACACTGAAGCTTTCTTT
>.|TRBJ2-7|.|17|TRBV20-1
CSARDRGGRTPIYEQYF
TGCAGTGCTAGAGATCGGGGAGGACGGACCCCAATCTACGAGCAGTACTTC
>.|TRBJ1-1|few|14|TRBV25-1
CASSGGHPNTEAFF
TGTGCCAGCAGTGGGGGACACCCGAACACTGAAGCTTTCTTT
>TRBD1|TRBJ2-7|many|18|TRBV20-1
CSAREPYRGQGDPYEQYF
TGCAGTGCTAGAGAGCCCTACCGGGGACAGGGGGACCCCTACGAGCAGTACTTC
>TRBD2|TRBJ2-1|few|20|TRBV7-9
CASSFPTSGRNSRYYNEQFF
TGTGCCAGCAGCTTCCCCACTAGCGGGAGAAACTCAAGGTACTACAATGAGCAGTTCTTC
>TRBD2|TRBJ2-3|many|16|TRBV4-3
CASSQQLAGSTDTQYF
TGCGCCAGCAGCCAGCAACTAGCGGGGTCCACAGATACGCAGTATTTT
>.|TRBJ2-2|.|13|TRBV10-2
CASRPDGTGELFF
TGCGCCAGCAGGCCGGACGGGACCGGGGAGCTGTTTTTT
>TRBD1|TRBJ2-1|.|15|TRBV7-9
CASSFPQGANNEQFF
TGTGCCAGCAGCTTTCCACAGGGGGCTAACAATGAGCAGTTCTTC
>TRBD1|TRBJ1-2|many|15|TRBV11-3
CASSLATGRTDGYTF
TGTGCCAGCAGCCTCGCGACAGGGAGGACGGATGGCTACACCTTC
>TRBD1|TRBJ2-5|many|15|TRBV11-2
CASRTGGAEEETQYF
TGTGCCAGCAGGACAGGGGGCGCGGAGGAAGAGACCCAGTACTTC
>.|TRBJ2-5|few|14|TRBV25-1
CASSEGQGEKTQYF
TGTGCCAGCAGTGAAGGGCAGGGTGAGAAGACCCAGTACTTC
>TRBD2|TRBJ2-2|.|17|TRBV13
CASSFGYGREDTGELFF
TGTGCCAGCAGCTTCGGATACGGGAGGGAAGACACCGGGGAGCTGTTTTTT
>.|TRBJ2-3|many|15|TRBV7-9
CASSLGLDLTDTQYF
TGTGCCAGCAGCTTAGGGCTTGACCTCACAGATACGCAGTATTTT
>.|TRBJ2-3|few|17|TRBV10-3
CAIRGGDQRTYTDTQYF
TGTGCCATCAGAGGGGGGGACCAGAGGACCTACACAGATACGCAGTATTTT
>TRBD2|TRBJ2-5|few|16|TRBV24-1
CATSDFSGGRGETQYF
TGTGCCACCAGTGATTTTTCGGGGGGAAGAGGAGAGACCCAGTACTTC
>.|TRBJ1-1|.|14|TRBV5-1
CASSLIGANTEAFF
TGCGCCAGCAGCTTGATCGGGGCCAACACTGAAGCTTTCTTT
>.|TRBJ1-1|few|15|TRBV12-3/TRBV12-4
CASSSNPVIGTEAFF
TGTGCCAGCAGTTCGAACCCGGTAATTGGGACTGAAGCTTTCTTT
>.|TRBJ1-2|many|14|TRBV7-2
CASSLGVRGAGYTF
TGTGCCAGCAGCTTAGGAGTAAGGGGCGCTGGCTACACCTTC
>.|TRBJ2-7|many|13|TRBV2
CASRGRGAHEQYF
TGTGCCAGCAGAGGAAGAGGGGCCCACGAGCAGTACTTC
>TRBD1|TRBJ2-5|many|13|TRBV5-1
CASGRRGQETQYF
TGCGCCAGCGGACGCAGGGGGCAAGAGACCCAGTACTTC
>.|TRBJ1-2|many|15|TRBV2
CASREQGRQDYGYTF
TGTGCCAGCAGGGAACAGGGCCGGCAGGACTATGGCTACACCTTC
>.|TRBJ2-2|many|14|TRBV12-3/TRBV12-4
CASSLAGAAGELFF
TGTGCCAGCAGTTTGGCTGGAGCGGCCGGGGAGCTGTTTTTT
>.|TRBJ2-3|.|14|TRBV29-1
CSVASGDGGDTQYF
TGCAGCGTTGCTTCAGGGGATGGTGGAGATACGCAGTATTTT
>.|TRBJ2-2|.|14|TRBV9
CASSVAIGPGELFF
TGTGCCAGCAGCGTAGCTATAGGTCCCGGGGAGCTGTTTTTT
>.|TRBJ2-7|many|19|TRBV7-9
CASSLSGLEFPSRTYEQYF
TGTGCCAGCAGCTTAAGTGGTTTGGAGTTCCCCTCCCGCACCTACGAGCAGTACTTC
>.|TRBJ1-1|many|16|TRBV20-1
CSARAGASVTGTEAFF
TGCAGTGCTAGAGCTGGGGCTTCGGTCACGGGCACTGAAGCTTTCTTT
>.|TRBJ2-3|few|16|TRBV19
CASSTGPRGGSDTQYF
TGTGCCAGTAGTACGGGTCCGCGAGGGGGGTCAGATACGCAGTATTTT
>TRBD2|TRBJ2-2|few|15|TRBV6-2/TRBV6-3
CASRSSGRATGELFF
TGTGCCAGCAGGTCTAGCGGGAGGGCCACCGGGGAGCTGTTTTTT
>.|TRBJ1-4|.|13|TRBV29-1
CSVLGTPNEKLFF
TGCAGCGTTCTCGGGACTCCTAATGAAAAACTGTTTTTT
>TRBD1|TRBJ1-2|few|13|TRBV30
CAWSMTGHYGYTF
TGTGCCTGGAGTATGACAGGGCACTATGGCTACACCTTC
>.|TRBJ2-7|.|12|TRBV5-1
CASTDSSYEQYF
TGCGCCAGCACTGACAGCTCCTACGAGCAGTACTTC
>TRBD1|TRBJ2-7|many|14|TRBV18
CASSPPGTAYEQYF
TGTGCCAGCTCACCACCGGGGACAGCCTACGAGCAGTACTTC
>.|TRBJ2-1|few|16|TRBV15
CATSRDRWGGTGEQFF
TGTGCCACCAGCAGAGATCGATGGGGTGGGACGGGAGAGCAGTTCTTC
>TRBD2|TRBJ2-7|many|15|TRBV28
CASSIPGLASYEQYF
TGTGCCAGCAGTATCCCGGGACTAGCCTCCTACGAGCAGTACTTC
>TRBD2|TRBJ2-1|.|15|TRBV20-1
CSAPLAGGFRNEQFF
TGCAGTGCCCCCCTAGCGGGAGGATTTCGCAATGAGCAGTTCTTC
>TRBD1|TRBJ1-6|.|19|TRBV19
CASSRLPGQTKDNNSPLHF
TGTGCCAGTAGTCGACTCCCGGGACAGACAAAGGACAATAATTCACCCCTCCACTTT
>.|TRBJ1-1|.|13|TRBV12-3/TRBV12-4
CASSLIGGAGAFF
TGTGCCAGCAGTTTGATTGGTGGTGCTGGAGCTTTCTTT
>.|TRBJ1-4|.|14|TRBV10-3
CAISSDSFNEKLFF
TGTGCCATCAGCTCCGACAGTTTTAATGAAAAACTGTTTTTT
>.|TRBJ2-3|few|15|TRBV15
CATSRERGGTDTQYF
TGTGCCACCAGCAGAGAGCGAGGGGGCACAGATACGCAGTATTTT